This T cell receptor beta chain was obtained from a study of T cell responses to AZD1222 COVID-19 vaccine. Across the study: Second-dose timings of about 4 or about 12 weeks were pooled. Study results and limitations: Clonal diversity was possibly underestimated; the donors were predominantly white British and more often female. Only five to seven AZD1222 recipients were seropositive at baseline.

Concerning this clone: What it binds is not known.

The germline gives CDR1 SNHLY, CDR2 FYNNEI. The CDR3 loop spans 14 amino acids. V lost 5 bases and J 4 bases, leaving 14 bases between the germline ends. Repertoires were generated with immunoSEQ multiplex PCR, while TCRdb's copy carries only in-frame clones and drops some. Of about 180,000 clones listed, around 90% are singletons. This chain joins TRBV2 and TRBJ1-1; D is possibly TRBD1 (5 bases). Sequenced material: peripheral blood, taken on day 0 of AZD1222 vaccination. This TCR was sampled from an adult in good health. DNA for the CDR3: TGTGCCAGCAGTACAAGAAGGGGTAGCACTGAAGCTTTCTTT. Translation: CASSTRRGSTEAFF.